This T cell receptor (beta chain) derives from a study of T cells in Graves' hyperthyroidism and ophthalmopathy. Study background: The authors collected peripheral blood at initial diagnosis, before any treatment. Study-wide results and limits: A model of 13 V-J features distinguished ophthalmopathy from stable hyperthyroidism.

TCR beta CDR3 region amplification was performed from RNA transcripts. Carried out on the TCR CDR3, a first-round RT-PCR used the HTBI primer set. From the multiplex PCR reads, TCRdb called clonotypes with MiXCR, one entry per CDR3 protein. Of about 460,000 distinct CDR3 sequences listed, around a fifth are singletons. It was uncontrolled infection, other autoimmune disease, pregnancy or lactation that excluded patients. For this clonotype: The antigen is not known.

The TCR comes from a woman in her 70s with Graves' ophthalmopathy. Input material: blood.

CDR3 region: CASSLPPGQSYGYTF. In DNA form, the CDR3 reads TGCGCCAGCAGCCTTCCCCCGGGACAGAGCTATGGCTACACCTTC. The V gene is TRBV5-1, the J gene TRBJ1-2; 7 nucleotides agree with TRBD1. The CDR3 has 15 amino acids. CDR1 and CDR2 from the germline V gene are SGHRS and YFSETQ. V shed 4 bases and J 4 bases; nucleotides not matched to a gene: 10.